What follows are 10 T cell receptor beta chains derived from one specimen sequenced in a study of cytomegalovirus exposure and HLA in healthy donors. PCR was performed using 60 Vbeta and 13 Jbeta primers. Some clones are missing from TCRdb's copy, which holds only in-frame ones; the method was immunoSEQ multiplex PCR. The table includes approximately 170,000 clones, 65% to 70% detected once. Sequences were obtained from PBMCs. Receptor source: a woman under 30 in good health and CMV-seropositive.

This chain connects TRBV29-1 to TRBJ2-5; TRBD2 is a possible D gene (6 bases). The V gene lost 2 bases and the J gene lost 5 bases, with 9 bases spanning the gap. The CDR3 sequence is 12 residues long. Germline V gives CDR1 SQVTM, CDR2 ANQGSEA. CDR3 bases: TGCAGCGTTGAAACTAGCTCTGAGACCCAGTACTTC. This sequence encodes CSVETSSETQYF.

This rearrangement joins TRBV11-1 to TRBJ2-3; D gene ambiguous. CDR3 length: 14 residues. CDR1 and CDR2 (germline): SGHAT, FQDESV (reference sequence). V dropped 2 bases and J dropped 0 bases, with 6 bases sitting between them. The CDR3 DNA follows: TGTGCCAGCAGCTTAATGACTAGCACAGATACGCAGTATTTT. As protein: CASSLMTSTDTQYF. Together with reference TRBV11-1 and TRBJ2-3, the CDR3 gives the full variable domain: EAEVAQSPRYKITEKSQAVAFWCDPISGHATLYWYRQILGQGPELLVQFQDESVVDDSQLPKDRFSAERLKGVDSTLKIQPAELGDSAMYLCASSLMTSTDTQYFGPGTRLTVL.

The chain combines TRBV28 with TRBJ2-5, with D maybe TRBD1 (5 bases). V lost 6 bases, J lost 5 bases, and 13 bases lay in between. This CDR3 is 13 amino acids long. The germline V gene has CDR1 MDHEN and CDR2 SYDVKM. DNA for the CDR3: TGTGCCAGCAGGCTAGGACATTTGGAGACCCAGTACTTC. Protein sequence: CASRLGHLETQYF.

The CDR3 bases are TGTGCCACCAGCCTGGGACTAGCGGATACGCAGTATTTT. As protein: CATSLGLADTQYF. This chain links TRBV15 with TRBJ2-3, with TRBD2 matching over 10 bases. V lost 5 bases to trimming and J lost 6 bases; unmatched junction nucleotides: 2. CDR3 length: 13 amino acids. The germline V gene has CDR1 LNHNV and CDR2 YYDKDF (reference sequence).

The gene calls are TRBV5-4 and TRBJ1-1, with D uncertain. Germline CDR1 and CDR2: SGHNT and YYREEE (reference sequence). The CDR3 sequence is 14 residues long. The ends were cut back, 3 bases at V and 0 bases at J, with 9 bases in the middle. CDR3 DNA: TGTGCCAGCAGCTCCCCGGAGCTGAACACTGAAGCTTTCTTT. Translating gives CASSSPELNTEAFF.

V is TRBV15 and J is TRBJ2-1; D is ambiguous. Deletions cut 3 bases from V and 4 bases from J, with 7 bases between. The CDR3 has 13 residues. Germline CDR1 reads LNHNV; CDR2 reads YYDKDF (reference sequence). The CDR3 DNA reads TGTGCCACCAGCAGTTTCACTTACAATGAGCAGTTCTTC. It encodes CATSSFTYNEQFF. The full variable domain, its missing parts supplied by reference TRBV15 and TRBJ2-1, is DAMVIQNPRYQVTQFGKPVTLSCSQTLNHNVMYWYQQKSSQAPKLLFHYYDKDFNNEADTPDNFQSRRPNTSFCFLDIRSPGLGDTAMYLCATSSFTYNEQFFGPGTRLTVL.

The chain couples TRBV6-1 to TRBJ1-1, with D possibly being TRBD1 (5 bases). Trimming left V 7 bases short and J 0 bases short, with 12 bases between. This CDR3 has 14 residues. Germline loops: CDR1 MNHNS, CDR2 SASEGT. CDR3 loop: CASKGQPMNTEAFF. The CDR3, as DNA: TGTGCCAGCAAGGGGCAACCGATGAACACTGAAGCTTTCTTT.

The chain has TRBV28 and TRBJ2-7, with 7 bases aligning to TRBD1. The CDR3 extends over 14 amino acids. CDR1 MDHEN and CDR2 SYDVKM come from the germline V gene. Trimming at V came to 5 bases and at J to 4 bases, leaving 8 bases not matched to a gene. The CDR3 bases are TGTGCCAGCAGTACACCAGGGGGTCGGTACGAGCAGTACTTC. This gives the protein CASSTPGGRYEQYF.

Concerning this clone itself: One junction end disagrees with the germline gene, perhaps due to a read error. For the CDR3, the DNA is TGTGCTAGCAGCTTAGACAGGTACAATGAGCAGTTCTTC. Translated: CASSLDRYNEQFF. The chain is built from TRBV7-7 and TRBJ2-1; D possibly corresponds to TRBD1 (6 bases). This CDR3 has 13 amino acids. Germline CDR1 reads SSHAT; CDR2 reads FNYEAQ (reference sequence).

This rearrangement joins TRBV4-3 to TRBJ1-2; the match to TRBD1 covers 7 bases. The CDR3 runs 14 residues. Germline V lookup: CDR1 LGHNA, CDR2 YSLEER. V gave up 3 bases and J gave up 5 bases; unmatched junction bases: 6. CDR3 loop: CASSQDGTAYGYTF. The CDR3 region has the DNA TGCGCCAGCAGCCAGGACGGGACAGCATATGGCTACACCTTC.